A single sample gave rise to the 15 T cell receptor beta chains below, sequenced in a study of blood T cell repertoires in COVID-19. The protocol was immunoSEQ multiplex PCR, while the TCRdb copy is restricted to in-frame clones and leaves out a portion. This table has about 220,000 clones, roughly 90% appearing once. The sample was PBMCs or T cells enriched from blood (not recorded which). The receptors here all came from a woman in her twenties or thirties who had recovered from COVID-19.

The chain recombines TRBV18 with TRBJ1-1; D possibly corresponds to TRBD1 (5 bases). Germline V CDR1 and CDR2: KGHSH, LQKENI. Deletions cut 2 bases from V and 1 base from J, with 11 bases between. This CDR3 is built from 15 residues. The CDR3 DNA sequence: TGTGCCAGCTCACCAGCGACCAGGGAGAACACTGAAGCTTTCTTT. Its translation: CASSPATRENTEAFF.

The chain carries TRBV7-9 and TRBJ1-4; TRBD1 agrees at 7 bases. The germline V gene has CDR1 SEHNR and CDR2 FQNEAQ (reference sequence). The CDR3 has 14 amino acids. The ends lost 8 bases at V and 6 bases at J; junction bases unmatched: 9. The DNA for the CDR3 is TGTGCCAGCGGCCCGGGACAGTGGGATGAAAAACTGTTTTTT. Translating gives CASGPGQWDEKLFF.

CDR3 nucleotide sequence: TGCAGCGGGTCGACAGCCTACGAGCAGTACTTC. It yields the protein CSGSTAYEQYF. The chain joins TRBV29-1 to TRBJ2-7; TRBD1 might be the D (5 bases). The ends were cut back, 7 bases at V and 2 bases at J, with 9 bases in the middle. The CDR3 runs to 11 residues. Looked up from germline, CDR1 is SQVTM and CDR2 is ANQGSEA.

The chain recombines TRBV4-3 with TRBJ2-7, with 8 bases aligning to TRBD1. The germline V gene has CDR1 LGHNA and CDR2 YSLEER. This CDR3 is 16 amino acids long. J was trimmed by 3 bases and V by 1 base; bases with no gene match: 8. The CDR3, as DNA: TGCGCCAGCAGCCAAGGGTTGGGGACAGGAGGCTACGAGCAGTACTTC. It yields the protein CASSQGLGTGGYEQYF.

The gene calls are TRBV5-4 and TRBJ1-2; D is ambiguous. Germline CDR1 and CDR2: SGHNT and YYREEE (reference sequence). V lost 6 bases, J lost 13 bases, and 19 bases lay in between. The CDR3 has 12 residues. The CDR3 coding sequence is TGTGCCAGCACCGGGAGGGAGCCAGAGCTCACCTTC. This sequence encodes CASTGREPELTF.

The chain uses TRBV9 and TRBJ2-5; a possible D gene is TRBD1 (6 bases). Trimming took 3 bases from V and 3 from J, leaving 9 bases between them. CDR1 is SGDLS and CDR2 is YYNGEE in the germline V gene. CDR3 length: 13 residues. The CDR3 loop is CASSAAGEETQYF. CDR3 sequence (DNA): TGTGCCAGCAGCGCGGCAGGGGAAGAGACCCAGTACTTC.

The genes are TRBV6-2 or TRBV6-3 and TRBJ1-5, with D possibly matching TRBD1 (5 bases). The CDR3 has 14 amino acids. The ends were cut back, 3 bases at V and 4 bases at J, with 10 bases in the middle. CDR1 and CDR2 (germline): MNHEY, SVGEGT. CDR3 protein: CASSYLAGNQPQHF. In nucleotides, the CDR3 is TGTGCCAGCAGTTATTTGGCAGGGAATCAGCCCCAGCATTTT.

This CDR3 is CASSIRGYTEAFF. In DNA, the CDR3 is TGTGCCAGTAGTATACGCGGGTACACTGAAGCTTTCTTT. The rearrangement joins TRBV19 to TRBJ1-1; D is unclear. V lost 2 bases, J lost 3 bases, and 7 bases lay in between. This CDR3 has 13 amino acids. Germline V gene data show CDR1 as LNHDA and CDR2 as SQIVND (reference sequence).

The chain links TRBV7-2 to TRBJ1-2; D is undetermined. Deletions cut 3 bases from V and 7 bases from J, with 12 bases between. The CDR3 has 13 residues. The germline gives CDR1 SGHTA, CDR2 FQGNSA. CDR3 region: CASSLSLTSGYTF. In nucleotides, the CDR3 is TGTGCCAGCAGCTTGTCGTTAACTTCTGGCTACACCTTC. Complete variable domain (other parts from reference TRBV7-2 and TRBJ1-2): GAGVSQSPSNKVTEKGKDVELRCDPISGHTALYWYRQSLGQGLEFLIYFQGNSAPDKSGLPSDRFSAERTGGSVSTLTIQRTQQEDSAVYLCASSLSLTSGYTFGSGTRLTVV.

The chain joins TRBV6-1 to TRBJ1-4; 7 nucleotides line up with TRBD1. In germline, CDR1 is MNHNS, CDR2 SASEGT. This CDR3 comprises 14 residues. V lost 6 bases and J lost 2; bases outside the gene matches: 3. CDR3 region: CASSRQGTNEKLFF. In nucleotides, the CDR3 is TGTGCCAGCAGCCGACAGGGTACTAATGAAAAACTGTTTTTT.

The chain recombines TRBV7-9 with TRBJ1-4; tentative D call: TRBD1 (5 bases). The germline V gene encodes CDR1 SEHNR and CDR2 FQNEAQ (reference sequence). Trimming took off 5 bases at V and 0 bases at J, with 13 bases between the two ends. The CDR3 length is 16 residues. The CDR3 sequence: CASSLRQPATNEKLFF. CDR3 coding DNA: TGTGCCAGCAGCCTGCGACAGCCCGCAACTAATGAAAAACTGTTTTTT. Full variable domain (missing parts from reference TRBV7-9 and TRBJ1-4): DTGVSQNPRHKITKRGQNVTFRCDPISEHNRLYWYRQTLGQGPEFLTYFQNEAQLEKSRLLSDRFSAERPKGSFSTLEIQRTEQGDSAMYLCASSLRQPATNEKLFFGSGTQLSVL.

This clone was observed a handful of times. The genes are TRBV7-3 and TRBJ1-6; no clear D. Germline CDR1 is SGHTA and CDR2 is FQGTGA. V was cut by 3 bases and J by 9 bases, with 6 bases left in between. The CDR3 spans 12 residues. The CDR3 DNA follows: TGTGCCAGCAGCTTGTCGGGTTCACCCCTCCACTTT. Amino acids: CASSLSGSPLHF.

The chain uses TRBV3-1 (or the pseudogene TRBV3-2) and TRBJ2-4, with a weak D call TRBD1 (5 bases). CDR3 length: 15 residues. V dropped 1 base and J dropped 7 bases, with 14 bases sitting between them. Germline CDR1 LGHDT, CDR2 YNNKEL (reference sequence). The CDR3, as DNA: TGTGCCAGCAGCCAAGGGGCGCAGGGATACAACATTCAGTACTTC. Residues: CASSQGAQGYNIQYF.

About this clone itself: The same CDR3 is also encoded by other DNA sequences in this sample. The chain recombines TRBV29-1 with TRBJ1-1; 8 nucleotides line up with TRBD1. In germline, CDR1 is SQVTM, CDR2 ANQGSEA. This CDR3 contains 13 residues. The V gene end was trimmed by 6 bases and the J gene end by 1 base; junction bases not matched to a gene: 4. As DNA, the CDR3 is TGCAGCGTGGGGACAGGTGGGAACACTGAAGCTTTCTTT. This sequence encodes CSVGTGGNTEAFF. Complete variable domain (other parts from reference TRBV29-1 and TRBJ1-1): SAVISQKPSRDICQRGTSLTIQCQVDSQVTMMFWYRQQPGQSLTLIATANQGSEATYESGFVIDKFPISRPNLTFSTLTVSNMSPEDSSIYLCSVGTGGNTEAFFGQGTRLTVV.

V gene TRBV4-1 combines with J gene TRBJ2-1, with TRBD2 matching 8 bases. The CDR3 loop spans 16 amino acids. V lost 6 bases to trimming and J lost 5 bases; unmatched junction nucleotides: 12. Germline V gene data show CDR1 as MGHRA and CDR2 as YSYEKL. CDR3 in amino acids: CASSRGGLVPNNEQFF. The DNA of the CDR3 is TGCGCCAGCAGTCGGGGGGGTCTCGTCCCCAACAATGAGCAGTTCTTC.